This TCR beta chain is from a study of T cell changes during pregnancy in multiple sclerosis. Clones were read by immunoSEQ multiplex PCR, and TCRdb kept only the in-frame ones, dropping some. The table includes about 41,000 clones, approximately 90% detected once. Germline lookup yields CDR1 SEHNR and CDR2 FQNEAQ (reference sequence). The CDR3 has 16 residues. The V segment lost 7 bases and the J segment 4 bases; nucleotides outside the gene matches: 12. The TCR sequence derives from a female donor with multiple sclerosis, enrolled in a pregnancy study. The material was CD8+ T cells from peripheral blood mononuclear cells, obtained in the third trimester of pregnancy. This sequence joins TRBV7-9 and TRBJ1-3; the match to TRBD1 covers 8 bases. CDR3 DNA sequence: TGTGCCAGCAACCAACTCCCGGACAGGGCCGGAAACACCATATATTTT. Its translation: CASNQLPDRAGNTIYF.